This entry features one TCR beta chain sequence. Its target is unknown. The data derive from a study of cytomegalovirus exposure and HLA in healthy donors. For the study at large: Across 350 to 500 genotyped donors, roughly 80% landed in the Caucasian-associated ancestry cluster.

General study findings and limits: Further analysis was carried out later, and it showed several of the most significant clusters appearing linked to common viral pathogens. Prior analysis indicated that the majority of TCR beta V segments exhibited productivity approximately 87% or approximately 30% of the time. Cytomegalovirus-associated status was assigned to about 160 TCR beta chains.

Germline CDR1 and CDR2: SGHNT and YYREEE (reference sequence). The V and J ends lost 0 bases and 3 bases respectively, with 16 bases between them. The CDR3 extends over 17 amino acids. 13 Jbeta primers and 60 Vbeta primers were used for the PCR. Sequenced by immunoSEQ multiplex PCR; TCRdb stores in-frame clones only, minus some. The sample's table shows about 160,000 clones. The TCR was taken from a woman aged 55-70 years in good health and CMV-seronegative. The chain carries TRBV5-4 and TRBJ2-1, with a possible D match to TRBD2 (5 bases). The sample consisted of PBMCs. This CDR3 is CASSLAPLANGYNEQFF. DNA of the CDR3: TGTGCCAGCAGCTTGGCACCTCTAGCTAATGGCTACAATGAGCAGTTCTTC.